Here is one T cell receptor (beta chain) with its context. From around 440 ng of RNA, a library with molecular barcoded alpha/delta and beta/gamma adaptors was made. TCRdb re-called the reads with MiXCR, one entry per CDR3 protein. Here the sample spans around 140,000 distinct CDR3 sequences, under 15% being singletons. This specimen belongs to a study of read filtering for tumor transcriptome and immune sequencing. Study information: Revised staging placed roughly 8 patients in R-ISS I, 15 to 20 in II, over 5 in III.

The V end was cut by 4 bases, the J end by 2 bases, with 15 bases between. Germline V gene data show CDR1 as DFQATT and CDR2 as SNEGSKA (reference sequence). There are 15 residues in the CDR3. The chain carries TRBV20-1 and TRBJ2-1, with D unclear. Specimen: a population of CD138-negative cells sorted from bone marrow. The receptor comes from a donor at least 40 years old with multiple myeloma. In nucleotides, the CDR3 is TGCAGTGCTATTTCGCGGCTCGGAGCCTACAATGAGCAGTTCTTC. It encodes CSAISRLGAYNEQFF.